A selection of T cell receptor beta chains follows, all from one sample in a study of T-cell reconstitution after alpha-beta-depleted transplantation in children. TCRdb ran MiXCR on the PCR reads and lists one entry per CDR3 protein. The sample yields just over 7,500 distinct CDR3 sequences, roughly 13% seen once. The sample in question was PBMCs, mostly from graft donor cells, obtained 60 days after TCRalphabeta/CD19-depleted stem cell transplant. These receptors all come from a patient aged 2-15 years who had a stem cell transplant for inherited bone marrow failure, so the T cells may come from the graft donor. Both conserved end residues are part of each CDR3. A D gene is named only where the DNA matches it firmly. Not all rows give a size; the values are once, few, many and, for expanded clones, a class.

-,TRBJ2-7,TRBV27,many,CASSRGHPSYEQYF,TGTGCCAGCAGCCGAGGACACCCCTCCTACGAGCAGTACTTC
TRBD2,TRBJ2-1,TRBV20-1,many,CSARKSGRALNEQFF,TGCAGTGCTAGAAAGAGCGGGAGGGCCTTAAATGAGCAGTTCTTC
TRBD1,TRBJ1-2,TRBV3-1,many,CASSLGQGVSGYTF,TGTGCCAGCAGCCTGGGACAGGGAGTGAGTGGCTACACCTTC
-,TRBJ2-1,TRBV7-2,many,CASSYRVGSGQFF,TGTGCCAGCAGCTATAGGGTCGGGAGCGGGCAGTTCTTC
-,TRBJ2-7,TRBV21-1,many,CASSKAGGSYEQYF,TGTGCCAGCAGCAAAGCAGGGGGCTCCTACGAGCAGTACTTC
-,TRBJ2-1,TRBV28,-,CAMSRGLLYNEQFF,TGTGCCATGAGCCGCGGGCTCCTCTACAATGAGCAGTTCTTC
-,TRBJ1-1,TRBV5-6,many,CASSPTVFGTEAFF,TGTGCCAGCTCCCCGACAGTCTTTGGAACTGAAGCTTTCTTT
TRBD1,TRBJ2-7,TRBV10-3,many,CAISGPGQGKDEQYF,TGTGCCATCAGTGGACCGGGACAGGGTAAAGACGAGCAGTACTTC
-,TRBJ2-7,TRBV18,many,CASSPRRSSDAYEQYF,TGTGCCAGCTCACCAAGGAGGTCTTCGGACGCCTACGAGCAGTACTTC
-,TRBJ1-1,TRBV6-5,many,CASHNWNTEAFF,TGTGCCAGCCACAACTGGAACACTGAAGCTTTCTTT
-,TRBJ2-1,TRBV7-9,many,CASSLGGTREQFF,TGTGCCAGCAGCTTAGGGGGGACGCGGGAGCAGTTCTTC
-,TRBJ2-5,TRBV7-2,many,CASRGAAIETQYF,TGTGCCAGCCGGGGGGCAGCGATAGAGACCCAGTACTTC
TRBD2,TRBJ2-1,TRBV5-4,many,CASKPPGLAGSGEQFF,TGTGCCAGCAAACCCCCGGGACTAGCTGGATCGGGGGAGCAGTTCTTC
TRBD2,TRBJ2-7,TRBV9,many,CASSVGGSGNLGQYF,TGTGCCAGCAGCGTAGGCGGTAGCGGGAACCTCGGGCAGTACTTC
TRBD2,TRBJ2-5,TRBV4-2,many,CASSPVWVAGDRETQYF,TGTGCCAGCAGCCCGGTTTGGGTAGCGGGAGATCGAGAGACCCAGTACTTC
-,TRBJ2-7,TRBV7-9,once,CASSPRNRDEQYF,TGTGCCAGCAGCCCCCGCAACCGGGACGAGCAGTACTTC
-,TRBJ2-1,TRBV9,many,CASSVKRFGEEQFF,TGTGCCAGCAGCGTTAAAAGGTTCGGCGAGGAGCAGTTCTTC
-,TRBJ2-1,TRBV14,many,CASSSRDGGEQFF,TGTGCCAGCAGCTCAAGAGACGGGGGTGAGCAGTTCTTC
-,TRBJ2-1,TRBV13,medium-sized,CASSFLYNEQFF,TGTGCCAGCAGCTTCTTGTACAATGAGCAGTTCTTC
-,TRBJ1-1,TRBV7-3,-,CASSQGPNTEAFF,TGTGCCAGCAGCCAGGGGCCTAACACTGAAGCTTTCTTT
-,TRBJ1-2,TRBV7-9,many,CASSPETVYYGYTF,TGTGCCAGCAGCCCCGAGACCGTTTACTATGGCTACACCTTC
-,TRBJ1-1,TRBV5-1,many,CASSLSQNTEAFF,TGCGCCAGCAGCTTGAGCCAAAACACTGAAGCTTTCTTT
-,TRBJ2-5,TRBV7-9,many,CASSLNQGGGETQYF,TGTGCCAGCAGCTTAAATCAGGGAGGGGGGGAGACCCAGTACTTC
-,TRBJ2-4,TRBV7-2,many,CASSFTGLQQYF,TGTGCCAGCAGTTTTACCGGGCTACAACAGTACTTC